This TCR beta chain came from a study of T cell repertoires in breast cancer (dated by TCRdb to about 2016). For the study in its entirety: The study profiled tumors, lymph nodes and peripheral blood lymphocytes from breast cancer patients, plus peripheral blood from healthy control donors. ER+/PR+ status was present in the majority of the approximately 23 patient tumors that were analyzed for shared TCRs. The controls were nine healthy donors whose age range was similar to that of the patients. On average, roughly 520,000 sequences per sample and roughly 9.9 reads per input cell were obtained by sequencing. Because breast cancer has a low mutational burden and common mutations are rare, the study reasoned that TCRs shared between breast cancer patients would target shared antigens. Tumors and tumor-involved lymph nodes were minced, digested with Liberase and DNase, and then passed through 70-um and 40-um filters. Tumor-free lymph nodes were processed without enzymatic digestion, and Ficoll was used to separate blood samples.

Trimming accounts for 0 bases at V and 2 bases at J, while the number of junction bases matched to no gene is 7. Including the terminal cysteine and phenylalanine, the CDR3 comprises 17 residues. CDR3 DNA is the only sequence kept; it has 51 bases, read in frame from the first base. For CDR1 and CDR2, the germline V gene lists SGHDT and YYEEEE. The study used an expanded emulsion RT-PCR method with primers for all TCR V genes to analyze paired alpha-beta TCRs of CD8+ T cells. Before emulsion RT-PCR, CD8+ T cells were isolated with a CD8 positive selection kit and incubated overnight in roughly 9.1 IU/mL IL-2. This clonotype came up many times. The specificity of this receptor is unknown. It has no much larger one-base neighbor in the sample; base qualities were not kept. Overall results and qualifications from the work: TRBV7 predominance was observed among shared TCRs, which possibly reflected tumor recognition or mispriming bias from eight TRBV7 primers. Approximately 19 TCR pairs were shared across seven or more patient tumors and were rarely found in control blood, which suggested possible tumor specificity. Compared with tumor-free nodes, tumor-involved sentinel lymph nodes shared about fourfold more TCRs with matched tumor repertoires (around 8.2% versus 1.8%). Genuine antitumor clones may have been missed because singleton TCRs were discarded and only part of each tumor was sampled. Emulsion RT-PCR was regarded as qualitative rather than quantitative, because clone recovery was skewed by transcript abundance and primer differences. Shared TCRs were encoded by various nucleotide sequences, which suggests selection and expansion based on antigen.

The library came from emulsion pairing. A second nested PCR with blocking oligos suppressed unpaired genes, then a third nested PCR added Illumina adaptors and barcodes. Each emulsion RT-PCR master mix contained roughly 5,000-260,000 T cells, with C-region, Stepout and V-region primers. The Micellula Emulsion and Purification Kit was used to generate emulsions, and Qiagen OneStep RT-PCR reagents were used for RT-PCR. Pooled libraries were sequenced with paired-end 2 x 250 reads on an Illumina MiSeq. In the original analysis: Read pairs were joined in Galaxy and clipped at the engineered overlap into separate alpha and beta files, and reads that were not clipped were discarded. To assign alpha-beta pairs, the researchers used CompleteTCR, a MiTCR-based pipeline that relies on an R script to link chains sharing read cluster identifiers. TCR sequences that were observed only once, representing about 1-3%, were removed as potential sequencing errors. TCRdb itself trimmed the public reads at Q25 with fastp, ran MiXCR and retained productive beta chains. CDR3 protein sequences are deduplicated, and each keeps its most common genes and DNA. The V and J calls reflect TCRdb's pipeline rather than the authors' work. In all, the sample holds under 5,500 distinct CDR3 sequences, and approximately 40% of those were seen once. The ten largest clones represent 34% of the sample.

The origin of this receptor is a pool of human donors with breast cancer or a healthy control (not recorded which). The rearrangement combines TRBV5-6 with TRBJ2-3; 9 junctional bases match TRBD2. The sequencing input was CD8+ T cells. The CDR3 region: CASSLASGAFTTDTQYF. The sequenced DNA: TGTGCCAGCAGCTTGGCTAGCGGGGCGTTCACCACAGATACGCAGTATTTT. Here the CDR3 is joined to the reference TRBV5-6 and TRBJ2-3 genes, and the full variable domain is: DAGVTQSPTHLIKTRGQQVTLRCSPKSGHDTVSWYQQALGQGPQFIFQYYEEEERQRGNFPDRFSGHQFPNYSSELNVNALLLGDSALYLCASSLASGAFTTDTQYFGPGTRLTVL.